This TCR beta chain emerged from a study of neurological immune-mediated disorders. Study-wide context: Relapsing-remitting disease was seen in about 90% of the roughly 34 multiple sclerosis patients, and secondary progressive disease was seen in 3. General study results and limits: There was no clinical or MRI feature that was associated with the multiple sclerosis repertoire cluster.

This clonotype was picked up many times. The antigen remains undetermined. The cDNA came from 5'RACE with 10-nucleotide random UMIs. TCRdb used MiXCR to reprocess the 5' RACE reads, holding one entry per CDR3 protein. The sample carries roughly 40,000 distinct CDR3 sequences, 2.5% recorded once. Trimming removed 3 bases at V and 1 base at J, with 9 bases between. Germline V lookup: CDR1 SQVTM, CDR2 ANQGSEA. The CDR3 covers 13 residues. The chain couples TRBV29-1 to TRBJ2-5, with D hard to call. This TCR was recovered from a man in his fifties with multiple sclerosis. Sequenced input: PBMCs. The CDR3 bases are TGCAGCGTTGATGACCTTCCCCAAGAGACCCAGTACTTC. Protein product: CSVDDLPQETQYF.